The clone carrying this T cell receptor (beta chain) was detected only a few times. Its antigen is not identified. The same CDR3 is also encoded by other DNA sequences in this sample. The source of the sample is a study of metastatic and nonmetastatic thyroid tumors. Study context: Malignant thyroid and benign thyroid patients provided blood and tumor or nodule tissue whose repertoires were compared. The study, taken as a whole, reports: Malignant thyroid tumors reportedly exceeded benign nodules significantly in TCR beta diversity, with the difference appearing in blood and tumor.

V shed 4 bases, J shed 2 bases, and the junction held 15 bases outside the gene matches. The germline CDR1 and CDR2 sequences are LGHNA and YNFKEQ. This CDR3 is 20 amino acids long. Every patient was untreated before thyroid surgery. TCRdb recomputed clones from the PCR reads via MiXCR. The repertoire has roughly 30,000 clones, 15% to 20% of them found once; the top ten carry roughly a tenth. This clonotype was sampled from a female donor with papillary thyroid cancer or a benign thyroid nodule (not recorded which). Some clones in this sample may be carry-over from other donors' samples. Sequenced: blood. V is TRBV4-2 and J is TRBJ2-1, with 12 bases identical to TRBD2. As DNA, the CDR3 is TGTGCCAGCAGCCCCCTTATCAACCCGACTAGCGGGGGACCCTACAATGAGCAGTTCTTC. It specifies CASSPLINPTSGGPYNEQFF.